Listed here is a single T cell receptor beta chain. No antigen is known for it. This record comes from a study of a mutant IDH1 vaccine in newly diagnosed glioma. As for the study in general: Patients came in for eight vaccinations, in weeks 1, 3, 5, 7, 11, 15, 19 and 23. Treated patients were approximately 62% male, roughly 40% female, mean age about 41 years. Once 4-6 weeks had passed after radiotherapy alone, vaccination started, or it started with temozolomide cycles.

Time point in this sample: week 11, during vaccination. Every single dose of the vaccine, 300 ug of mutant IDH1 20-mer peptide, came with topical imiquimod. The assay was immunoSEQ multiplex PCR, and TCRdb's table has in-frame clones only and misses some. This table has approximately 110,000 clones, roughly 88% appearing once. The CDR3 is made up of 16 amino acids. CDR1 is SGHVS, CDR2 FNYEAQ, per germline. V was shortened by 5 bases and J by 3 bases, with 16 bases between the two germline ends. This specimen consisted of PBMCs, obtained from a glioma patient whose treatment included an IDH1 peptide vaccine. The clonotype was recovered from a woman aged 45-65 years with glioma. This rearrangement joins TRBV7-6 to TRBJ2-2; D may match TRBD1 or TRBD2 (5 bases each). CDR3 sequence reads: CASSPLGGGHTGELFF. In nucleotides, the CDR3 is TGTGCCAGCAGCCCATTGGGTGGGGGACACACCGGGGAGCTGTTTTTT.